The source of this TCR beta chain is a study of shared T cell receptors in the human thymus. Assay used: immunoSEQ multiplex PCR; TCRdb lists only in-frame clones, some missing. The sample contains around 730,000 clones, over 75% of which appear only once. This same sample was also taken into another study, of human thymus T cells.

This clonotype was obtained from a girl younger than two with a congenital heart defect. The specimen was thymocytes.

In DNA form, the CDR3 reads TGTGCCAGTAAGACAGGGACCGACCTCCAGGGGCTGAACTATGGCTACACCTTC. Amino acids: CASKTGTDLQGLNYGYTF. This chain connects TRBV19 to TRBJ1-2; 7 nucleotides match TRBD1. CDR3 size: 18 residues. Germline V gene sequence: CDR1 LNHDA, CDR2 SQIVND (reference sequence). V lost 7 bases to trimming and J lost 2 bases; unmatched junction nucleotides: 19.